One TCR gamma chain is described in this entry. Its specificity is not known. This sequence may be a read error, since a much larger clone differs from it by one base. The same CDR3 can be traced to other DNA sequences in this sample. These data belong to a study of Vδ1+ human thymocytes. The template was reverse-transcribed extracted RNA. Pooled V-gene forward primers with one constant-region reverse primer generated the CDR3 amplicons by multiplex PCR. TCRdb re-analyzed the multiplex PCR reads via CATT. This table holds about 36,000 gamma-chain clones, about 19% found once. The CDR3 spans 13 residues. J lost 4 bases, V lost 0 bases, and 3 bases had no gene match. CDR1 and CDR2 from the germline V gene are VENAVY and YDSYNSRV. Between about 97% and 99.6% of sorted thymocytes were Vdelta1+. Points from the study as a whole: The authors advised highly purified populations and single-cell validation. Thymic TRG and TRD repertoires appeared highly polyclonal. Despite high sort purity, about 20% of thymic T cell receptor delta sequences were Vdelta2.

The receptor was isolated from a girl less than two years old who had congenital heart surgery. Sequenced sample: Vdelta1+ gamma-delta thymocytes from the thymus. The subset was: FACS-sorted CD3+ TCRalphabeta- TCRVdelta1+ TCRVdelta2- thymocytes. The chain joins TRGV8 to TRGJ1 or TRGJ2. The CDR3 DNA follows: TGTGCCACCTGGGATAGGAAGTATTATAAGAAACTCTTT. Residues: CATWDRKYYKKLF.